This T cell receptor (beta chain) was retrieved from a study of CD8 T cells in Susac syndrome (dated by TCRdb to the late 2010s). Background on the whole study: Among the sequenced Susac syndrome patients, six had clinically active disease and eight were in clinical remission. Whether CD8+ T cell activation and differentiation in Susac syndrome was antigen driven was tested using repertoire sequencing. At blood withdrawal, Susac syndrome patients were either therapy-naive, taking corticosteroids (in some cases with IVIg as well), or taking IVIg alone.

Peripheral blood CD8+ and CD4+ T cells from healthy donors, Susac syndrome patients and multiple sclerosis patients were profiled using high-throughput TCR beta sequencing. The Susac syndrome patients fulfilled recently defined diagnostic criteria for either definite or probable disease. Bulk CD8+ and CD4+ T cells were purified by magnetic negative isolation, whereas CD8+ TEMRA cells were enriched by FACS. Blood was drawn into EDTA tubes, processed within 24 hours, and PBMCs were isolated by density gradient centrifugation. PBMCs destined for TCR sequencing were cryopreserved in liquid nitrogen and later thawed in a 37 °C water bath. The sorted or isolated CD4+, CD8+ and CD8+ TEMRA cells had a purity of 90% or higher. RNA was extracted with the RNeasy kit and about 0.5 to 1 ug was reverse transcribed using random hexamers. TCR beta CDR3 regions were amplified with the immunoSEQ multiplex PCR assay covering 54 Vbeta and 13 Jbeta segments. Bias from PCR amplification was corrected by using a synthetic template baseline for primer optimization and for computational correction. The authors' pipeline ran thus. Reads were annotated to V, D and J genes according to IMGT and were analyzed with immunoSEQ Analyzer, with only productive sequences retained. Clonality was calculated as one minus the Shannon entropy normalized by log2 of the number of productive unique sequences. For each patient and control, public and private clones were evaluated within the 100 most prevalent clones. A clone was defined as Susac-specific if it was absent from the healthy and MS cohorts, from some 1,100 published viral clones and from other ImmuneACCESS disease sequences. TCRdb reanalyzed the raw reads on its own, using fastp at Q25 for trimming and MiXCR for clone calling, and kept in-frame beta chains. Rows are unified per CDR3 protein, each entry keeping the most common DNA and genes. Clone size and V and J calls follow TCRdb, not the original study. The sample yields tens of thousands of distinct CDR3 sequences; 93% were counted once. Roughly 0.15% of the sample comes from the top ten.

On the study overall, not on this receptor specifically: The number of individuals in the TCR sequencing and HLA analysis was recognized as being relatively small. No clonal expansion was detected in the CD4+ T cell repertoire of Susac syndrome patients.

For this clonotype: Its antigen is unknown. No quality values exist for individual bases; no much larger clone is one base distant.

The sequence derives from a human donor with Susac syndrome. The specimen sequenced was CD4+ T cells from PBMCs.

The CDR3 is CASSGGPNTGELFF. The nucleotides are TGTGCCAGCTCCGGAGGTCCGAACACCGGGGAGCTGTTTTTT. Recombination joined TRBV2 with TRBJ2-2; TRBD2 is a possible D gene, resting on 5 matching bases. V gives up 8 bases and J gives up 0 bases, and the segment between their germline ends measures 10 bases. The germline V gene provides CDR1 SNHLY and CDR2 FYNNEI. From the cysteine through the phenylalanine, the CDR3 covers 14 amino acids. The DNA shown is the 42-base CDR3, in frame from base 1.